A selection of T cell receptor beta chains follows, all from one sample in a study of T cells in localized non-small cell lung cancer. Generated by immunoSEQ multiplex PCR, the TCRdb table keeps only in-frame clones and is missing some. This sample carries over 45,000 clones, about 80% of them seen once, and the ten largest clones take about a sixth. The sequenced sample was peripheral blood, obtained before any cancer treatment. Receptor source: a man aged 35 to 69 with stage I squamous cell lung carcinoma. The conserved cysteine and the conserved F or W are not part of the CDR3 here. Each record gives: J gene, clone size, D gene, V gene, CDR3 protein. D genes are given only for firm matches. Not all rows give a size; the values are once, few, many and, for expanded clones, a class.

TRBJ2-7 | - | TRBD2 | TRBV4-3 | ASSLRGGTRLYSGGEQY
TRBJ1-1 | once | - | TRBV7-8 | ASSLIHGGTEAF
TRBJ1-2 | - | - | TRBV6-5 | ASSYSNNYGYT
TRBJ1-1 | - | - | TRBV27 | ASSLWAWGTEAF
TRBJ2-1 | - | - | TRBV15 | ATSRPTGSRRF
TRBJ2-1 | - | TRBD2 | TRBV5-1 | ASSLVGRENEQF
TRBJ1-5 | - | - | TRBV15 | ATSRATGNFQPQH
TRBJ1-1 | - | - | TRBV6-1 | ASPPTTGMNTEAF
TRBJ1-5 | once | - | TRBV28 | ASRGGNSNQPQH
TRBJ1-5 | - | - | TRBV27 | ATQTGNQPQH
TRBJ1-2 | - | TRBD1 | TRBV30 | AWSRQGNIDGYT
TRBJ1-5 | once | TRBD1 | TRBV7-8 | ASSLDRIVSNQPQH
TRBJ1-2 | - | TRBD1 | TRBV28 | ASSATGTGGGGYT
TRBJ1-4 | - | - | TRBV2 | ASSSGRTNEKLF
TRBJ2-1 | - | - | TRBV27 | ASSFEGSYNEQF
TRBJ2-7 | - | - | TRBV11-2 | ASSLSGSYEQY